The 17 T cell receptor beta chains given below trace back to one sample, sequenced in a study of cytomegalovirus exposure and HLA in healthy donors. Sequencing used immunoSEQ multiplex PCR; TCRdb keeps in-frame clones, though not all of them. This sample has about 79,000 clones; 93% occur once, and the top ten carry 3.6%. Material for sequencing was PBMCs. The receptors originated from a woman aged 30 to 39 in good health and CMV-seronegative.

This chain joins TRBV19 and TRBJ2-7; no clear D. The V gene lost 3 bases and the J gene lost 0 bases, with 12 bases spanning the gap. The germline V gene has CDR1 LNHDA and CDR2 SQIVND (reference sequence). The CDR3 is 15 residues long. CDR3 DNA sequence: TGTGCCAGTAGTATCGCAGCGCGACGCTCCTACGAGCAGTACTTC. This gives the protein CASSIAARRSYEQYF. Full variable domain (rest looked up from reference TRBV19 and TRBJ2-7): DGGITQSPKYLFRKEGQNVTLSCEQNLNHDAMYWYRQDPGQGLRLIYYSQIVNDFQKGDIAEGYSVSREKKESFPLTVTSAQKNPTAFYLCASSIAARRSYEQYFGPGTRLTVT.

The chain links TRBV6-1 to TRBJ2-1, with TRBD2 matching 12 bases. The junction had 6 bases not matched to a gene; V was cut back by 3 bases and J by 3 bases. Per germline, CDR1 MNHNS and CDR2 SASEGT. There are 17 residues in the CDR3. The CDR3: CASSDRTSGVYYNEQFF. CDR3 bases: TGTGCCAGCAGTGACCGGACTAGCGGGGTCTACTACAATGAGCAGTTCTTC.

The gene calls are TRBV6-1 and TRBJ2-1, with D unclear. The V end lost 3 bases, the J end lost 6 bases, and 6 bases lay between the germline ends. The CDR3 contains 12 residues. CDR1 is MNHNS, CDR2 SASEGT, per germline. The CDR3 is CASSERRNEQFF. CDR3 nucleotide sequence: TGTGCCAGCAGTGAGCGGCGCAATGAGCAGTTCTTC.

The chain carries TRBV19 and TRBJ2-3; tentative D call: TRBD2 (5 bases). This CDR3 contains 16 residues. Looked up from germline, CDR1 is LNHDA and CDR2 is SQIVND (reference sequence). The germline V and J ends were trimmed by 8 bases and 0 bases, with 18 bases remaining between them. CDR3 loop: CASRAREGLSTDTQYF. In DNA form, the CDR3 reads TGTGCCAGTCGCGCCCGCGAGGGCCTGAGCACAGATACGCAGTATTTT.

This clone came up once. The V call is TRBV6-1, the J call TRBJ1-2; the D gene is possibly TRBD1 (5 bases). CDR3 size: 14 residues. Trimming left V 2 bases short and J 7 bases short, with 14 bases between. Germline CDR1 MNHNS, CDR2 SASEGT. CDR3 loop: CASSERGRAGGYTF. CDR3 DNA sequence: TGTGCCAGCAGTGAACGAGGCAGGGCTGGTGGCTACACCTTC.

The J gene is TRBJ1-2, the V gene TRBV27; 7 nucleotides line up with TRBD1. Germline loops: CDR1 MNHEY, CDR2 SMNVEV (reference sequence). The CDR3 consists of 16 residues. Losses at the gene ends were 5 bases for V and 4 bases for J; bases not matched to a gene: 13. CDR3 region: CASSPTYDRAGYGYTF. The CDR3 DNA is TGTGCCAGCAGTCCGACTTACGACAGGGCCGGCTATGGCTACACCTTC.

The chain carries TRBV10-1 and TRBJ2-2; 7 nucleotides match TRBD1. The length of the CDR3 is 15 residues. Germline lookup yields CDR1 WNHNN and CDR2 SYGVQD (reference sequence). After removal of 6 bases from V and 4 bases from J, the junction contained 8 bases not matched to a gene. DNA of the CDR3: TGCGCCAGCAGCCCGACAGGGTCGGTCACCGGGGAGCTGTTTTTT. Its translation: CASSPTGSVTGELFF.

The rearrangement links TRBV7-9 to TRBJ2-3; tentatively, D is TRBD2 (6 bases). V lost 5 bases and J lost 0, with 21 bases in between. Per the germline V gene, CDR1 is SEHNR and CDR2 is FQNEAQ (reference sequence). This CDR3 contains 18 residues. The CDR3 spells CASSPLFYSGLSTDTQYF. The CDR3 nucleotides read TGTGCCAGCAGCCCCCTGTTTTATAGCGGCCTCAGCACAGATACGCAGTATTTT.

This clone is a singleton in its sample. This sequence joins TRBV5-4 and TRBJ2-4; D perhaps matches TRBD1 (6 bases). CDR3 length: 12 residues. V lost 2 bases to trimming and J lost 12 bases, with 12 bases between them. In germline, CDR1 is SGHNT, CDR2 YYREEE (reference sequence). The CDR3 here is CASSFGQTTQYF. The CDR3 DNA sequence: TGTGCCAGCAGCTTTGGACAGACCACTCAGTACTTC.

This sequence joins TRBV28 and TRBJ2-1, with TRBD1 matching over 8 bases. The germline gives CDR1 MDHEN, CDR2 SYDVKM. J lost 6 bases, V lost 7 bases, and 14 bases had no gene match. This CDR3 contains 16 residues. The CDR3 loop reads CASILGPTGEGNEQFF. The CDR3, as DNA: TGTGCCAGCATACTTGGGCCGACAGGGGAAGGCAATGAGCAGTTCTTC.

The V call is TRBV14, the J call TRBJ1-1, with unresolved D. The V gene's germline CDR1 is SGHDN and CDR2 FVKESK. Deletions cut 1 base from V and 5 bases from J, with 11 bases between. This CDR3 has 14 amino acids. In DNA form, the CDR3 reads TGTGCCAGCAGCCAAGCTCTCCCCGGGACTGAAGCTTTCTTT. Translated: CASSQALPGTEAFF.

This chain links TRBV7-2 with TRBJ2-3, with D possibly being TRBD2 (6 bases). Trimming took off 1 base at V and 1 base at J, with 12 bases between the two ends. CDR1 is SGHTA, CDR2 FQGNSA, per germline. The CDR3 has 16 amino acids. CDR3 region: CASSLGFPGGTDTQYF. In DNA form, the CDR3 reads TGTGCCAGCAGCTTAGGGTTCCCGGGGGGCACAGATACGCAGTATTTT.

This chain uses TRBV29-1 with TRBJ2-1; D gene uncertain. Trimming took off 0 bases at V and 4 bases at J, with 13 bases between the two ends. In germline, CDR1 is SQVTM, CDR2 ANQGSEA. The length of the CDR3 is 15 residues. The CDR3, as DNA: TGCAGCGTTGAAGAAGCCAGCGACCATTACAATGAGCAGTTCTTC. Encoded protein: CSVEEASDHYNEQFF.

There are a few counts of this clone. The CDR3, as DNA: TGTGCCAGCAGTGAGGGACAGGGGAGAAGAAACACCATATATTTT. Protein sequence: CASSEGQGRRNTIYF. The chain employs TRBV25-1 and TRBJ1-3; 10 bases line up with TRBD1. The length of the CDR3 is 15 residues. CDR1 is MGHDK, CDR2 SYGVNS, per germline. V lost 3 bases and J lost 5; bases outside the gene matches: 4. The variable domain in full, completed from reference TRBV25-1 and TRBJ1-3, reads EADIYQTPRYLVIGTGKKITLECSQTMGHDKMYWYQQDPGMELHLIHYSYGVNSTEKGDLSSESTVSRIRTEHFPLTLESARPSHTSQYLCASSEGQGRRNTIYFGEGSWLTVV.

This chain's CDR3 is CASSPPMSSEAASYEQYF. DNA for the CDR3: TGTGCCAGCTCACCTCCCATGAGCTCCGAGGCTGCGTCCTACGAGCAGTACTTC. This chain joins TRBV18 and TRBJ2-7; no clear D. The CDR3 totals 18 residues. The germline CDR1 and CDR2 sequences are KGHSH and LQKENI. V lost 3 bases, J lost 1 base, and 22 bases lay in between.

This chain connects TRBV7-9 to TRBJ2-7; D is perhaps TRBD1 (6 bases). V was cut by 4 bases and J by 2 bases, with 12 bases left in between. The germline V gene encodes CDR1 SEHNR and CDR2 FQNEAQ (reference sequence). This CDR3 spans 14 amino acids. The CDR3: CASSSARGPYEQYF. The CDR3 nucleotides are TGTGCCAGCAGCTCCGCCAGGGGCCCCTACGAGCAGTACTTC. The full variable domain, with the rest looked up from reference TRBV7-9 and TRBJ2-7, is DTGVSQNPRHKITKRGQNVTFRCDPISEHNRLYWYRQTLGQGPEFLTYFQNEAQLEKSRLLSDRFSAERPKGSFSTLEIQRTEQGDSAMYLCASSSARGPYEQYFGPGTRLTVT.

The table lists this clone with a count of one. This chain connects TRBV2 to TRBJ1-5, with D unresolved. Germline V CDR1 and CDR2: SNHLY, FYNNEI. The CDR3 covers 13 residues. The V end was cut by 2 bases, the J end by 4 bases, with 6 bases between. Written as DNA, the CDR3 is TGTGCCAGCAGTGAATTCTCTAATCAGCCCCAGCATTTT. This translates into CASSEFSNQPQHF.